The clone carrying this TCR beta chain was seen more than once but under ten times. Antigen specificity is unknown. The sample is drawn from a study of OX40 agonist ivuxolimab in advanced cancers. Study information: Clinicians treated patients with ivuxolimab, an agonistic anti-OX40 (CD134) antibody. Study results and limitations: Antigen specificity remained undetermined for the expanded peripheral T cells. In the 0.1-3.0 mg/kg groups, partial responders showed among the lowest expansion.

Produced via immunoSEQ multiplex PCR; TCRdb's table is partial and in-frame only. Among roughly 77,000 clones listed, around 93% were seen once. The CDR3 consists of 17 residues. Germline values: CDR1 SEHNR, CDR2 FQNEAQ (reference sequence). The V gene lost 2 bases and the J gene lost 0 bases, with 11 bases spanning the gap. This TCR derives from an adult with an advanced solid tumor such as melanoma, head and neck, liver or kidney cancer. This chain joins TRBV7-9 and TRBJ1-6; D uncertain. Sequenced material: CD4+ or CD8+ T cells sorted from blood, taken in a trial of the OX40 agonist ivuxolimab. CDR3 region: CASSLKDDSSYNSPLHF. CDR3 DNA: TGTGCCAGCAGCTTAAAGGACGATAGCTCCTATAATTCACCCCTCCACTTT. The variable domain in full, with the rest retrieved from reference TRBV7-9 and TRBJ1-6, is DTGVSQNPRHKITKRGQNVTFRCDPISEHNRLYWYRQTLGQGPEFLTYFQNEAQLEKSRLLSDRFSAERPKGSFSTLEIQRTEQGDSAMYLCASSLKDDSSYNSPLHFGNGTRLTVT.